These T cell receptor beta chains were read from a single sample in a study of T cell repertoires in cytomegalovirus infection. TCRdb reprocessed the reads with MiXCR, giving one entry per CDR3 protein. The data hold fewer than 80,000 distinct CDR3 sequences, with around 3.5% observed a single time. Specimen: PBMCs. These receptors originate from a human donor in good health (CMV status not recorded). Some clones in this sample may be carry-over from other donors' samples. The CDR3 runs from the conserved cysteine through the conserved F or W. The D gene is left open where the match is weak. The size of a clone is reported for some rows only, either as once, few or many, or as a class for expanded clones.

>TRBV28|.|many|TRBJ1-5|15
TGTGCCACCCAAGCCGGGCCCCGAGGCTATCAGTCCCAGCATTTT
CATQAGPRGYQSQHF
>TRBV7-2|.|many|TRBJ1-2|14
TGTGCCAGCAGCTTATTAGAGGGGTTCGGGGGCTACACCTTC
CASSLLEGFGGYTF
>TRBV7-3|TRBD2|many|TRBJ2-7|12
TGTGCCAGCAGCCCCGGGAGGGGCGAGCAGTACTTC
CASSPGRGEQYF
>TRBV6-2/TRBV6-3|.|many|TRBJ2-1|13
TGTGCCAGCAGTTACCTCGGGGGTGGCGAGCAGTTCTTC
CASSYLGGGEQFF
>TRBV6-1|.|many|TRBJ2-3|14
TGTGCCAGCAGGACGTCAGCTTTCACAGATACGCAGTATTTT
CASRTSAFTDTQYF
>TRBV7-8|.|many|TRBJ1-6|19
TGTGCCAGCAGCTTAGGTGGAGGGTTCGGGACCTCCAACATCTCACCCCTCCACTTT
CASSLGGGFGTSNISPLHF
>TRBV6-2/TRBV6-3|.|many|TRBJ2-5|11
TGTGCCAGCAGTTATTGGGAGACCCAGTACTTC
CASSYWETQYF
>TRBV6-6|TRBD1|many|TRBJ1-2|13
TGTGCCAGCAGGGGGGACAGGCCCTATGGCTACACCTTC
CASRGDRPYGYTF
>TRBV11-2|TRBD1|many|TRBJ2-5|15
TGTGCCAGCAGCTTAGGACAGGGGGCTGAAGAGACCCAGTACTTC
CASSLGQGAEETQYF
>TRBV7-2|.|many|TRBJ2-3|14
TGTGCCAGCAGCTCCAGGACTAAAACAGATACGCAGTATTTT
CASSSRTKTDTQYF
>TRBV6-6|.|many|TRBJ1-1|13
TGTGCCACCAGCGGGGCGAGGGGCACTGAAGCTTTCTTT
CATSGARGTEAFF
>TRBV30|TRBD1|many|TRBJ1-2|13
TGTGCCTGGAACCCACAGGGGCCCTATGGCTACACCTTC
CAWNPQGPYGYTF
>TRBV7-2|.|.|TRBJ1-5|15
TGTGCCAGCAGCTTAATAATCGGCGCCAATCAGCCCCAGCATTTT
CASSLIIGANQPQHF
>TRBV7-8|.|many|TRBJ2-5|14
TGTGCCAGCAGCTTCGGTACAGGGCAGGAGACCCAGTACTTC
CASSFGTGQETQYF
>TRBV7-2|TRBD1|many|TRBJ2-7|15
TGTGCCAGCAGCTTAGCTGGGACAGGGTTTTACGAGCAGTACTTC
CASSLAGTGFYEQYF
>TRBV6-5|TRBD1|.|TRBJ1-1|14
TGTGCCAGCAGTAGGGACAGGGTGAGGACTGAAGCTTTCTTT
CASSRDRVRTEAFF
>TRBV11-2|.|many|TRBJ1-1|15
TGTGCCAGCAGCTTAGGACCGAAAGCAGGGGTTGAAGCTTTCTTT
CASSLGPKAGVEAFF
>TRBV7-2|.|many|TRBJ1-1|15
TGTGCCAGCAGCTTGCCCATGAGGCAGAACACTGAAGCTTTCTTT
CASSLPMRQNTEAFF
>TRBV30|.|many|TRBJ1-2|13
TGTGCCTGGAGTATTGAACAGATTACTAACTACACCTTC
CAWSIEQITNYTF
>TRBV7-2|.|many|TRBJ1-2|15
TGTGCCAGCAGCTTCGGGGCAGGAATTAACTATGGCTACACCTTC
CASSFGAGINYGYTF
>TRBV12-3/TRBV12-4|TRBD1|many|TRBJ1-2|13
TGTGCCAGCAGTGGGACAGGGATAGCGGGCTACACCTTC
CASSGTGIAGYTF
>TRBV7-2|TRBD1|many|TRBJ2-7|15
TGTGCCAGCAGCCGCTCGGGACAGAGCTCCTACGAGCAGTACTTC
CASSRSGQSSYEQYF
>TRBV18|.|few|TRBJ2-6|15
TGTGCCAGCTCACCAGGACAGTTTGGGGCCAACGTCCTGACTTTC
CASSPGQFGANVLTF
>TRBV7-2|.|.|TRBJ2-7|15
TGTGCCAGCATCAAGAGAGGAGGGGCGGCCTACGAGCAGTACTTC
CASIKRGGAAYEQYF
>TRBV19|TRBD1|many|TRBJ1-1|14
TGTGCCAGTAGTCAGTCGGACAGGCCCGCTGAAGCTTTCTTT
CASSQSDRPAEAFF
>TRBV7-2|TRBD1|many|TRBJ1-5|17
TGTGCCAGCAGCTTAGGACAGGGGCTCGATAGCAATCAGCCCCAGCATTTT
CASSLGQGLDSNQPQHF
>TRBV28|TRBD1|many|TRBJ1-2|14
TGTGCCACCCGGGACAGGAGCGGGTTCTATGGCTACACCTTC
CATRDRSGFYGYTF
>TRBV7-8|.|many|TRBJ1-6|15
TGTGCCAGCAGCTTAGGGAAAAATCTTAATTCACCCCTCCACTTT
CASSLGKNLNSPLHF
>TRBV10-3|TRBD1|many|TRBJ1-2|14
TGTGCCATCAGTGAGCGACAGGGCCCATATGGCTACACCTTC
CAISERQGPYGYTF
>TRBV6-5|TRBD1|many|TRBJ1-2|15
TGTGCCAGCAGTCACGGACAGGGGCGAACTTATGGCTACACCTTC
CASSHGQGRTYGYTF
>TRBV19|.|many|TRBJ1-1|14
TGTGCCAGTCGGGAGGTGGGTCGGAACACTGAAGCTTTCTTT
CASREVGRNTEAFF